This passage covers 9 T cell receptor beta chains from one sample sequenced in a study of T cell repertoires in cytomegalovirus infection. A single record per CDR3 protein comes from TCRdb applying MiXCR to the reads. The table lists more than 500,000 distinct CDR3 sequences, approximately 17% of them singletons. Material: CD8+ T cells from PBMCs. The source is a human donor in good health (CMV status not recorded). Some clones in this sample may be carry-over from other donors' samples.

This clonotype was counted at least ten times. This chain joins TRBV27 and TRBJ1-1; D unresolved. V was pared by 0 bases and J by 0 bases, with 8 bases between. From germline, CDR1 is MNHEY and CDR2 SMNVEV (reference sequence). The CDR3 totals 15 residues. CDR3 sequence (DNA): TGTGCCAGCAGTTTATCGGCAGGATTGAACACTGAAGCTTTCTTT. Translated, it gives CASSLSAGLNTEAFF.

This clonotype was observed many times. The V call is TRBV7-8, the J call TRBJ2-2, with 8 bases aligning to TRBD1. J lost 5 bases, V lost 5 bases, and 4 bases had no gene match. Germline CDR1 reads SGHVS; CDR2 reads FQNEAQ. CDR3 length equals 14 residues. The DNA of the CDR3 is TGTGCCAGCAGCGGCCGGACAGGGACCGGGGAGCTGTTTTTT. It codes for CASSGRTGTGELFF.

Many counts were recorded for this clonotype. V gene TRBV7-8 combines with J gene TRBJ2-7, with D unresolved. The CDR3 has 15 residues. The germline gives CDR1 SGHVS, CDR2 FQNEAQ. The V end lost 2 bases, the J end lost 2 bases, and 13 bases lay between the germline ends. This CDR3 reads CASSLWAALPYEQYF. In nucleotides, the CDR3 is TGTGCCAGCAGCTTATGGGCAGCCCTACCCTACGAGCAGTACTTC.

This clonotype was counted ten times or more. V usage is TRBV15 and J usage is TRBJ2-7, with 11 bases aligning to TRBD1. This CDR3 comprises 15 residues. Germline V gives CDR1 LNHNV, CDR2 YYDKDF (reference sequence). J was trimmed by 7 bases and V by 5 bases; bases with no gene match: 10. CDR3 in amino acids: CATSSRDRGMREQYF. The DNA for the CDR3 is TGTGCCACCAGCTCACGGGACAGGGGGATGAGGGAGCAGTACTTC. Using reference TRBV15 and TRBJ2-7 for the parts outside the CDR3, the full variable domain is DAMVIQNPRYQVTQFGKPVTLSCSQTLNHNVMYWYQQKSSQAPKLLFHYYDKDFNNEADTPDNFQSRRPNTSFCFLDIRSPGLGDTAMYLCATSSRDRGMREQYFGPGTRLTVT.

In this sample, this clonotype turned up many times. The chain employs TRBV7-9 and TRBJ1-1; perhaps TRBD1 as D (6 bases). Per the germline V gene, CDR1 is SEHNR and CDR2 is FQNEAQ (reference sequence). This CDR3 comprises 16 residues. The ends were cut back, 1 base at V and 1 base at J, with 13 bases in the middle. The CDR3 here is CASSLEGQGPNTEAFF. The CDR3 DNA reads TGTGCCAGCAGCTTAGAGGGTCAGGGGCCGAACACTGAAGCTTTCTTT.

V gene TRBV13 combines with J gene TRBJ2-2; 10 positions agree with TRBD1. V dropped 1 base and J dropped 6; count of bases not matched to a gene: 5. CDR3 size: 16 residues. Germline assignment: CDR1 PRHDT and CDR2 FYEKMQ (reference sequence). CDR3 nucleotide sequence: TGTGCCAGCAGCTTAGCGGGACAGGGGTCCCCCGGGGAGCTGTTTTTT. The encoded protein is CASSLAGQGSPGELFF.

The sample holds many counts of this clonotype. Germline and junction disagree at one end, which may indicate a read error. The chain carries TRBV5-1 and TRBJ2-7; no reliable D call. The CDR3 covers 13 residues. Germline V gene lookup returns CDR1 SGHRS and CDR2 YFSETQ. The CDR3 nucleotides read TGCGCCAGCAGCCTCCCTGCCTCCGACGAGCAGTACTTC. This codes for CASSLPASDEQYF.

This clonotype was seen repeatedly, ten times or more. This chain joins TRBV11-2 and TRBJ1-2; tentatively, D is TRBD1 (6 bases). Germline V CDR1 and CDR2: SGHAT, FQNNGV. Between the trimmed V and J ends, which lost 5 bases and 6 bases, there was a span of 19 bases. The CDR3 runs 15 residues. CDR3: CASSGRLGGPDGYTF. The CDR3 DNA sequence: TGTGCCAGCAGCGGACGCCTGGGGGGGCCGGATGGCTACACCTTC. The entire variable domain, with the rest obtained from reference TRBV11-2 and TRBJ1-2, is as follows: EAGVAQSPRYKIIEKRQSVAFWCNPISGHATLYWYQQILGQGPKLLIQFQNNGVVDDSQLPKDRFSAERLKGVDSTLKIQPAKLEDSAVYLCASSGRLGGPDGYTFGSGTRLTVV.

The chain is built from TRBV5-4 and TRBJ2-3; D call uncertain. Between the trimmed V and J ends, which lost 0 bases and 0 bases, there was a span of 11 bases. The CDR3 is 16 amino acids. Germline-derived CDR1 and CDR2 are SGHNT and YYREEE (reference sequence). DNA for the CDR3: TGTGCCAGCAGCTTGGCCTCTGTCTCGAGCACAGATACGCAGTATTTT. Protein product: CASSLASVSSTDTQYF.